These 16 T cell receptor beta chains were all obtained from the same sample, sequenced in a study of technical replicates of blood from a few donors. The assay was immunoSEQ multiplex PCR, and TCRdb's table has in-frame clones only and misses some. The top ten hold approximately 5.9% of the sample, which has fewer than 70,000 clones, just over 85% seen once. The sequencing input was PBMCs. Receptors were obtained from a human donor in good health. Some clones in this sample may be carry-over from other donors' samples.

The chain recombines TRBV7-2 with TRBJ2-5; 9 positions match TRBD1. The CDR3 runs to 19 residues. Trimming removed 2 bases from V and 9 bases from J; junction bases left unmatched: 22. Germline loops: CDR1 SGHTA, CDR2 FQGNSA. CDR3 sequence (DNA): TGTGCCAGCAGCTTATTGTCCCAGGCGGGGACAGGGCTTATAGGTTCCCAGTACTTC. Encoded protein: CASSLLSQAGTGLIGSQYF.

This clone was seen many times. The chain joins TRBV19 to TRBJ2-5; a weak D match, TRBD2 (7 bases). The CDR3 runs 15 residues. V was pared by 7 bases and J by 2 bases, with 17 bases between. Germline loops: CDR1 LNHDA, CDR2 SQIVND (reference sequence). The CDR3 protein is CASTPPGGGQETQYF. In nucleotides, the CDR3 is TGTGCCAGTACTCCCCCGGGGGGCGGACAAGAGACCCAGTACTTC.

The chain is built from TRBV29-1 and TRBJ2-7; TRBD1 matches 11 bases. Germline CDR1 is SQVTM and CDR2 is ANQGSEA. Losses at the gene ends were 4 bases for V and 0 bases for J; bases not matched to a gene: 5. The CDR3 sequence is 15 residues long. CDR3 protein: CSVAGDRGISYEQYF. The CDR3 nucleotides are TGCAGCGTTGCAGGGGACAGGGGGATCTCCTACGAGCAGTACTTC.

This chain connects TRBV4-1 to TRBJ2-2; 9 nucleotides agree with TRBD2. This CDR3 spans 17 amino acids. V shed 7 bases, J shed 3 bases, and the junction held 12 bases outside the gene matches. In germline, CDR1 is MGHRA, CDR2 YSYEKL. The CDR3 coding sequence is TGCGCCAGCAATAAAGGGGGCGGGGGGGCGGACACCGGGGAGCTGTTTTTT. It codes for CASNKGGGGADTGELFF.

V usage is TRBV7-9 and J usage is TRBJ2-1; TRBD2 aligns across 10 bases. The CDR3 sequence is 15 residues long. The junction had 4 bases not matched to a gene; V was cut back by 5 bases and J by 3 bases. Per the germline V gene, CDR1 is SEHNR and CDR2 is FQNEAQ (reference sequence). CDR3 sequence (DNA): TGTGCCAGCAGCCGCCCTAGCGGGGGCTACAATGAGCAGTTCTTC. Its translation: CASSRPSGGYNEQFF.

This clone appeared once. The chain has TRBV5-4 and TRBJ1-2; a possible D gene is TRBD1 (5 bases). CDR1 and CDR2 from the germline V gene are SGHNT and YYREEE (reference sequence). This CDR3 has 14 residues. V was shortened by 4 bases and J by 4 bases, with 14 bases between the two germline ends. Written as DNA, the CDR3 is TGTGCCAGCAGCGTAGACAGACCCGCCTATGGCTACACCTTC. Its translation: CASSVDRPAYGYTF.

This clone appeared a single time. V usage is TRBV4-3 and J usage is TRBJ2-3; perhaps TRBD2 as D (5 bases). CDR1 and CDR2 from the germline V gene are LGHNA and YSLEER. Trimming shortened V by 0 bases and J by 6 bases, and 13 bases separated the two germline ends. The CDR3 length is 15 residues. As DNA, the CDR3 is TGCGCCAGCAGCCAAGATGAGGGTTACTCGGATACGCAGTATTTT. Amino acids: CASSQDEGYSDTQYF.

This clone is a singleton in its sample. The chain couples TRBV4-2 to TRBJ2-3, with TRBD2 as a possible D gene (7 bases). Between the trimmed V and J ends, which lost 2 bases and 0 bases, there was a span of 12 bases. CDR3 length: 16 residues. Per germline, CDR1 LGHNA and CDR2 YNFKEQ. The CDR3: CASSQRGGRSTDTQYF. CDR3 nucleotide sequence: TGTGCCAGCAGCCAAAGGGGGGGCCGGAGCACAGATACGCAGTATTTT.

The chain carries TRBV6-1 and TRBJ1-5, with D unresolved. The germline V gene encodes CDR1 MNHNS and CDR2 SASEGT. Deletions cut 2 bases from V and 0 bases from J, with 8 bases between. The CDR3 loop spans 15 amino acids. The CDR3 loop is CASSERPVSNQPQHF. In DNA, the CDR3 is TGTGCCAGCAGTGAACGCCCAGTTAGCAATCAGCCCCAGCATTTT.

The CDR3 protein is CASSLLQGNTEAFF. The CDR3 bases are TGTGCCAGCAGCTTACTACAGGGGAACACTGAAGCTTTCTTT. The rearrangement uses TRBV7-9 and TRBJ1-1, with a tentative D call TRBD1 (6 bases). The length of the CDR3 is 14 residues. Deletions cut 2 bases from V and 1 base from J, with 8 bases between. Germline V lookup: CDR1 SEHNR, CDR2 FQNEAQ (reference sequence).

CDR3 sequence (DNA): TGTGCCAGCAGCTTTCGGGAGACCGGGGAGCTGTTTTTT. Its translation: CASSFRETGELFF. The chain combines TRBV11-3 with TRBJ2-2; maybe TRBD2 (6 bases). Per the germline V gene, CDR1 is SGHNT and CDR2 is YENEEA. This CDR3 has 13 amino acids. V dropped 3 bases and J dropped 5 bases, with 7 bases sitting between them.

V gene TRBV10-3 combines with J gene TRBJ1-2; D unresolved. From germline, CDR1 is ENHRY and CDR2 SYGVKD. V was clipped by 6 bases and J by 8 bases, with 19 bases between them. The CDR3 covers 14 residues. CDR3 protein: CAISVFSGVEGYTF. CDR3 DNA: TGTGCCATCAGCGTCTTTAGCGGGGTCGAAGGCTACACCTTC.

The chain joins TRBV4-2 to TRBJ1-3, with D hard to call. The CDR3 is 18 residues long. V lost 0 bases, J lost 0 bases, and 15 bases lay in between. Germline V gene sequence: CDR1 LGHNA, CDR2 YNFKEQ. The chain's CDR3 is CASSQEGIGGLSGNTIYF. The CDR3 nucleotides are TGTGCCAGCAGCCAAGAAGGGATAGGAGGGCTCTCTGGAAACACCATATATTTT.

The chain has TRBV6-5 and TRBJ1-5; no firm D call. V was cut by 0 bases and J by 2 bases, with 5 bases left in between. This CDR3 contains 14 residues. The germline V gene has CDR1 MNHEY and CDR2 SVGAGI. The DNA of the CDR3 is TGTGCCAGCAGTTACTCGCGGGGCAATCAGCCCCAGCATTTT. This encodes CASSYSRGNQPQHF.

The V call is TRBV4-1, the J call TRBJ2-2; maybe TRBD1 (5 bases). V gave up 4 bases and J gave up 0 bases, with 15 bases separating them. CDR1 is MGHRA and CDR2 is YSYEKL in the germline V gene. The CDR3 consists of 17 residues. CDR3 protein: CASSLPQGFPNTGELFF. CDR3 sequence (DNA): TGCGCCAGCAGCCTTCCCCAGGGATTCCCGAACACCGGGGAGCTGTTTTTT.

J is TRBJ1-4 and V is TRBV4-3; D possibly corresponds to TRBD1 (6 bases). CDR1 is LGHNA and CDR2 is YSLEER in the germline V gene. This CDR3 contains 15 residues. Trimming cost V 5 bases and J 8 bases, with 18 bases left between them. CDR3 DNA: TGCGCCAGCAGCAACTCTCAGGGGTTCCGAGAAAAACTGTTTTTT. Amino acids: CASSNSQGFREKLFF.